The 20 T cell receptor beta chains below all came from one sample that was sequenced in a study of early T cells in non-severe SARS-CoV-2 infection. TCRdb called the 5' RACE reads again in MiXCR, with one record for every CDR3 protein. The sample shows about 64,000 distinct CDR3 sequences, 11% of them seen only once. The sequenced sample was whole blood, obtained at baseline. The receptors come from an adult who was a healthcare worker with PCR-confirmed SARS-CoV-2 infection or an uninfected control (not recorded which).

The V gene is TRBV28, the J gene TRBJ2-1; the match to TRBD2 covers 8 bases. CDR3 length: 13 residues. Germline V gives CDR1 MDHEN, CDR2 SYDVKM. V lost 5 bases and J lost 10; bases outside the gene matches: 7. The CDR3 region is CASSREGLDEQFF. The DNA for the CDR3 is TGTGCCAGCAGTCGGGAGGGGCTAGACGAGCAGTTCTTC.

The rearrangement links TRBV29-1 to TRBJ2-6, with D hard to call. Germline CDR1 SQVTM, CDR2 ANQGSEA. This CDR3 has 14 residues. Trimming shortened V by 4 bases and J by 0 bases, and 7 bases separated the two germline ends. The CDR3 spells CSVGGFSGANVLTF. The CDR3 DNA reads as TGCAGCGTTGGAGGTTTCTCTGGGGCCAACGTCCTGACTTTC.

This clonotype was seen repeatedly, ten times or more. The chain has TRBV9 and TRBJ1-1, with 10 positions matching TRBD1. CDR3 length: 15 residues. Germline V CDR1 and CDR2: SGDLS, YYNGEE. The ends lost 4 bases at V and 4 bases at J; junction bases unmatched: 7. The CDR3 here is CASSPRTGGFTEAFF. The DNA for the CDR3 is TGTGCCAGCAGCCCTCGGACAGGGGGATTCACTGAAGCTTTCTTT.

This sequence joins TRBV6-5 and TRBJ1-6; no clear D gene. This CDR3 has 15 residues. In germline, CDR1 is MNHEY, CDR2 SVGAGI. Trimming removed 6 bases from V and 6 bases from J, with 15 bases in between. The CDR3 region is CASRPTRSGNSPLHF. Here the CDR3 DNA reads TGTGCCAGCAGACCGACGCGGTCCGGTAATTCACCCCTCCACTTT.

This clonotype was found a few times. V is TRBV5-1 and J is TRBJ2-6; D possibly corresponds to TRBD1 (6 bases). V was shortened by 6 bases and J by 0 bases, with 10 bases between the two germline ends. CDR1 is SGHRS and CDR2 is YFSETQ in the germline V gene. This CDR3 spans 15 amino acids. The chain's CDR3 is CASNRTVSGANVLTF. In nucleotides, the CDR3 is TGCGCCAGCAACAGGACAGTCTCTGGGGCCAACGTCCTGACTTTC.

This clonotype occurred many times. The V call is TRBV6-2 or TRBV6-3, the J call TRBJ1-6; 8 nucleotides line up with TRBD1. Per the germline V gene, CDR1 is MNHEY and CDR2 is SVGEGT. Trimming removed 5 bases from V and 15 bases from J; junction bases left unmatched: 9. The CDR3 is 13 residues long. CDR3 coding DNA: TGTGCCAGCAGTGAGTACAGGGGGGTTGACCTCCACTTT. Its protein product is CASSEYRGVDLHF.

This chain uses TRBV15 with TRBJ2-1; no reliable D call. CDR3 length: 11 residues. V lost 6 bases and J lost 16, with 16 bases in between. In germline, CDR1 is LNHNV, CDR2 YYDKDF (reference sequence). The CDR3 region is CATSPSTDSFF. The DNA for the CDR3 is TGTGCCACCAGTCCGTCCACCGACTCATTCTTC.

This clonotype has more than one count but fewer than ten. V gene TRBV5-1 combines with J gene TRBJ1-1; D unresolved. V was trimmed by 3 bases and J by 0 bases, leaving 12 bases between them. Germline V gene sequence: CDR1 SGHRS, CDR2 YFSETQ. CDR3 size: 15 residues. The CDR3 reads CASSWKGELNTEAFF. The CDR3 bases are TGCGCCAGCAGCTGGAAGGGTGAACTGAACACTGAAGCTTTCTTT. The full variable domain, its missing parts supplied by reference TRBV5-1 and TRBJ1-1, is KAGVTQTPRYLIKTRGQQVTLSCSPISGHRSVSWYQQTPGQGLQFLFEYFSETQRNKGNFPGRFSGRQFSNSRSEMNVSTLELGDSALYLCASSWKGELNTEAFFGQGTRLTVV.

The chain carries TRBV6-1 and TRBJ2-1; 8 nucleotides match TRBD1. Germline V gene sequence: CDR1 MNHNS, CDR2 SASEGT. V lost 5 bases, J lost 0 bases, and 6 bases stayed unmatched. The CDR3 has 16 amino acids. The CDR3 is CASSTRTGSSYNEQFF. DNA of the CDR3: TGTGCCAGCAGTACGCGGACAGGGAGCTCCTACAATGAGCAGTTCTTC.

This clonotype appeared a few times. V usage is TRBV27 and J usage is TRBJ1-1; possible D gene TRBD1, 6 bases. Germline CDR1 reads MNHEY; CDR2 reads SMNVEV (reference sequence). Trimming took off 6 bases at V and 2 bases at J, with 10 bases between the two ends. The CDR3 extends over 13 amino acids. The CDR3 here is CASRVQGNTEAFF. The CDR3 coding sequence is TGTGCCAGCAGAGTACAGGGTAACACTGAAGCTTTCTTT.

In this sample, this clonotype turned up a few times. The chain links TRBV13 to TRBJ2-3; D gene unclear. The germline gives CDR1 PRHDT, CDR2 FYEKMQ (reference sequence). The V end was cut by 2 bases, the J end by 4 bases, with 7 bases between. The CDR3 has 13 residues. The CDR3 sequence is CASSLILSDTQYF. The DNA of the CDR3 is TGTGCCAGCAGCTTAATTTTGTCAGATACGCAGTATTTT.

This clonotype was found once. The V gene is TRBV5-1, the J gene TRBJ2-3, with D tentatively TRBD2 (6 bases). The CDR3 has 13 amino acids. Per the germline V gene, CDR1 is SGHRS and CDR2 is YFSETQ. V shed 0 bases and J shed 5 bases, with 7 bases lying between them. DNA of the CDR3: TGCGCCAGCAGCTTGGCGGGGGAAGATACGCAGTATTTT. Protein: CASSLAGEDTQYF.

This clonotype was seen only a few times. The chain has TRBV15 and TRBJ1-6; unclear D gene. Germline lookup yields CDR1 LNHNV and CDR2 YYDKDF (reference sequence). Trimming shortened V by 3 bases and J by 7 bases, and 7 bases separated the two germline ends. The CDR3 sequence is 13 residues long. Here the CDR3 reads CATSSRGNSPLHF. The CDR3 coding sequence is TGTGCCACCAGCAGTCGCGGGAATTCACCCCTCCACTTT.

This clonotype has only a few counts. The chain combines TRBV12-3 or TRBV12-4 with TRBJ2-1; D is undetermined. Trimming pared 5 bases from V and 7 bases from J, leaving 15 bases between. This CDR3 contains 14 residues. CDR3 amino acids: CASSNRLEINEQFF. The DNA for the CDR3 is TGTGCCAGCAGTAACCGCCTCGAGATAAATGAGCAGTTCTTC.

This clonotype was observed a few times. CDR3 DNA: TGTGCCAGCACCGAGGGACAGCGTGAGCAGTTCTTC. It encodes CASTEGQREQFF. This chain connects TRBV7-2 to TRBJ2-1, with 7 bases that match TRBD1. Germline CDR1 and CDR2: SGHTA and FQGNSA. The CDR3 totals 12 residues. The V gene end was trimmed by 7 bases and the J gene end by 9 bases; junction bases not matched to a gene: 6.

This clonotype was observed a few times. The CDR3 loop is CASSSGMNTEAFF. CDR3 sequence (DNA): TGTGCCAGCAGCTCCGGAATGAACACTGAAGCTTTCTTT. V is TRBV11-2 and J is TRBJ1-1; D call uncertain. This CDR3 comprises 13 residues. Germline loops: CDR1 SGHAT, CDR2 FQNNGV. V was trimmed by 4 bases and J by 0 bases, leaving 6 bases between them.

This chain joins TRBV20-1 and TRBJ2-7; no clear D gene. V lost 6 bases and J lost 4, with 13 bases in between. The germline V gene encodes CDR1 DFQATT and CDR2 SNEGSKA (reference sequence). This CDR3 region has 12 residues. The CDR3 sequence: CSARADGYEQYF. CDR3 coding DNA: TGCAGTGCCCGCGCGGACGGGTACGAGCAGTACTTC.

In its sample, this clonotype was seen once. The chain joins TRBV13 to TRBJ2-6; 12 positions match TRBD1. Germline lookup yields CDR1 PRHDT and CDR2 FYEKMQ (reference sequence). The CDR3 is 20 residues long. After removal of 2 bases from V and 4 bases from J, the junction contained 12 bases not matched to a gene. The CDR3 coding sequence is TGTGCCAGCAGCTTACCGAGACGGGACAGGGGGCGTTCAGGGGCCAACGTCCTGACTTTC. It translates to CASSLPRRDRGRSGANVLTF.

This chain uses TRBV6-2 or TRBV6-3 with TRBJ1-1; TRBD1 is a possible D gene (5 bases). This CDR3 is built from 14 residues. With 4 bases removed from V and 1 base from J, the gap between germline ends came to 10 bases. CDR1 and CDR2 from the germline V gene are MNHEY and SVGEGT. The CDR3 here is CASSSRQKNTEAFF. The DNA for the CDR3 is TGTGCCAGCAGTTCGCGACAGAAGAACACTGAAGCTTTCTTT.

The V gene is TRBV12-3 or TRBV12-4, the J gene TRBJ2-7; weak D call: TRBD2 (7 bases). This CDR3 is 15 amino acids long. V lost 2 bases and J 4 bases, leaving 15 bases between the germline ends. In DNA form, the CDR3 reads TGTGCCAGCAGTTTAAGGGGGGGGCCAAGTTACGAGCAGTACTTC. Translation: CASSLRGGPSYEQYF.